Following are 24 T cell receptor beta chains from one sample sequenced in a study of radiation and T cells in renal cell carcinoma. Time point in this sample: blood 2 weeks post-SBRT. The treatment: 15 Gy SBRT to primary tumor, nephrectomy 4 weeks later. TCRdb's copy holds only in-frame clones and misses some; the assay was immunoSEQ multiplex PCR. The sample consists of roughly 130,000 clones, over 75% of them appearing once. The sample here was blood, taken from a patient whose treatment included radiotherapy and nephrectomy. Receptors originate from a woman aged 55-69 years with renal cell carcinoma.

This clone was found once. The chain recombines TRBV18 with TRBJ2-2; 8 bases fit TRBD2. The CDR3 has 16 amino acids. With 6 bases clipped from V and 5 bases from J, the junction kept 11 bases outside the gene matches. Germline lookup yields CDR1 KGHSH and CDR2 LQKENI. The CDR3 region has the DNA TGTGCCAGCTCGAACCAGGCGGGGGGATCTACCGGGGAGCTGTTTTTT. This codes for CASSNQAGGSTGELFF.

A word on this clone: The junction and the germline gene differ at one end; a read error may be behind it. This rearrangement joins TRBV7-7 to TRBJ2-1; TRBD2 aligns across 8 bases. CDR1 and CDR2 from the germline V gene are SSHAT and FNYEAQ (reference sequence). This CDR3 is built from 16 residues. Here the CDR3 DNA reads TGTGCTAGCAGCCCATGGGAGCGGGGGATCGGTTATGAGCAGTTCTTC. This codes for CASSPWERGIGYEQFF.

The chain uses TRBV19 and TRBJ1-5; perhaps TRBD1 as D (6 bases). Trimming took off 6 bases at V and 6 bases at J, with 18 bases between the two ends. Germline V CDR1 and CDR2: LNHDA, SQIVND (reference sequence). This CDR3 is 15 amino acids long. The CDR3 nucleotides are TGTGCCAGTAGCCCTAGGGGGGAGGGGAGTCAGCCCCAGCATTTT. Translating it yields CASSPRGEGSQPQHF.

This clone was seen only once. The genes are TRBV7-2 and TRBJ2-1; TRBD2 is a possible D gene (6 bases). Germline-derived CDR1 and CDR2 are SGHTA and FQGNSA. The V and J ends lost 4 bases and 4 bases respectively, with 11 bases between them. This CDR3 spans 14 amino acids. DNA of the CDR3: TGTGCCAGCAGCTCTATAGCGGCATACAATGAGCAGTTCTTC. Protein product: CASSSIAAYNEQFF.

This clone has just one count. The V call is TRBV19, the J call TRBJ1-4; a weak D match, TRBD1 (5 bases). Germline assignment: CDR1 LNHDA and CDR2 SQIVND (reference sequence). Trimming stripped 3 bases from V and 12 bases from J, with 17 bases between. The CDR3 sequence is 14 residues long. The CDR3 DNA follows: TGTGCCAGTAGTATCCAGGGAAAGGTACGGCAACTGTTTTTT. Protein sequence: CASSIQGKVRQLFF.

This clone was picked up one time. The chain employs TRBV4-3 and TRBJ2-7; D remains ambiguous. Trimming pared 0 bases from V and 8 bases from J, leaving 20 bases between. CDR3 size: 16 residues. Germline-derived CDR1 and CDR2 are LGHNA and YSLEER. The CDR3 region has the DNA TGCGCCAGCAGCCAAGATGTGAAAGCGTCTGGTTCTCAGCAGTACTTC. Its translation: CASSQDVKASGSQQYF.

The J gene is TRBJ2-1, the V gene TRBV4-1; no reliable D call. From germline, CDR1 is MGHRA and CDR2 YSYEKL. CDR3 length equals 15 residues. Trimming shortened V by 0 bases and J by 6 bases, and 12 bases separated the two germline ends. In DNA, the CDR3 is TGCGCCAGCAGCCAAGAATTCATCGAAATCAATGAGCAGTTCTTC. This gives the protein CASSQEFIEINEQFF.

This clone is a singleton in its sample. The chain has TRBV5-1 and TRBJ2-5, with 16 bases identical to TRBD2. After removal of 4 bases from V and 5 bases from J, the junction contained 11 bases not matched to a gene. Germline V lookup: CDR1 SGHRS, CDR2 YFSETQ. The CDR3 covers 18 residues. The DNA of the CDR3 is TGCGCCAGCAGCCCGGGGACTAGCGGGGGGGCCGTCGGTGAGACCCAGTACTTC. Protein product: CASSPGTSGGAVGETQYF.

The CDR3: CASSFFRVNEQFF. The DNA for the CDR3 is TGTGCCAGCAGCTTCTTCCGGGTAAATGAGCAGTTCTTC. The gene calls are TRBV5-6 and TRBJ2-1; D gene uncertain. Trimming shortened V by 2 bases and J by 7 bases, and 10 bases separated the two germline ends. Germline V gene sequence: CDR1 SGHDT, CDR2 YYEEEE. This CDR3 region has 13 residues.

The rearrangement links TRBV6-5 to TRBJ2-3; D call uncertain. Deletions cut 1 base from V and 3 bases from J, with 11 bases between. Germline V CDR1 and CDR2: MNHEY, SVGAGI. The CDR3 runs to 15 residues. In DNA form, the CDR3 reads TGTGCCAGCAGTTACTGGGCAGGATCTACAGATACGCAGTATTTT. This encodes CASSYWAGSTDTQYF.

The gene calls are TRBV5-4 and TRBJ2-1; 7 nucleotides match TRBD1. CDR3 length equals 15 residues. Germline CDR1 reads SGHNT; CDR2 reads YYREEE (reference sequence). Trimming took 2 bases from V and 9 from J; bases not matched to a gene: 11. CDR3 sequence: CASSLKGGQAVEQFF. The CDR3, as DNA: TGTGCCAGCAGCTTAAAAGGAGGACAGGCGGTTGAGCAGTTCTTC.

The V call is TRBV7-3, the J call TRBJ2-3; TRBD1 aligns across 7 bases. Germline trimming cut 5 bases from V and 4 bases from J; bases unmatched to any gene: 12. There are 16 residues in the CDR3. Germline V lookup: CDR1 SGHTA, CDR2 FQGTGA. In DNA, the CDR3 is TGTGCCAGCAGCCCGAGACAGGGATTGGGGGCAGATACGCAGTATTTT. Amino acid sequence: CASSPRQGLGADTQYF.

The rearrangement uses TRBV13 and TRBJ2-1, with 10 nucleotides matching TRBD2. Germline lookup yields CDR1 PRHDT and CDR2 FYEKMQ (reference sequence). This CDR3 comprises 14 residues. With V trimmed by 6 bases and J by 7 bases, 6 bases remained unmatched. CDR3 sequence: CASSPGLARNEQFF. The CDR3, as DNA: TGTGCCAGCAGTCCGGGACTAGCGCGAAATGAGCAGTTCTTC.

This chain links TRBV6-6 with TRBJ2-7; 10 bases match TRBD2. Germline loops: CDR1 MNHNY, CDR2 SVGAGI (reference sequence). CDR3 length equals 14 residues. Trimming at V came to 2 bases and at J to 2 bases, leaving 0 bases not matched to a gene. The CDR3 nucleotides are TGTGCCAGCAGTTACGGACTAGCGGCCTACGAGCAGTACTTC. This codes for CASSYGLAAYEQYF.

The chain employs TRBV27 and TRBJ2-2; 12 positions match TRBD2. The CDR3 has 14 residues. With 6 bases clipped from V and 6 bases from J, the junction kept 2 bases outside the gene matches. Germline V gives CDR1 MNHEY, CDR2 SMNVEV (reference sequence). The CDR3 sequence is CASRLAGGPGELFF. As DNA, the CDR3 is TGTGCCAGCAGGCTAGCGGGGGGGCCCGGGGAGCTGTTTTTT.

The V and J genes are TRBV5-4 and TRBJ1-1; D unresolved. V was clipped by 0 bases and J by 1 base, with 7 bases between them. The germline CDR1 and CDR2 sequences are SGHNT and YYREEE (reference sequence). This CDR3 comprises 14 residues. DNA of the CDR3: TGTGCCAGCAGCTTGGTTCGGGGGAACACTGAAGCTTTCTTT. Protein sequence: CASSLVRGNTEAFF.

This clone was picked up one time. The rearrangement joins TRBV19 to TRBJ2-5; weak D call: TRBD2 (5 bases). The CDR3 is made up of 13 amino acids. V lost 5 bases to trimming and J lost 4 bases, with 11 bases between them. Germline V gives CDR1 LNHDA, CDR2 SQIVND (reference sequence). CDR3 sequence: CASSLRARETQYF. CDR3 bases: TGTGCCAGTAGTCTGCGGGCGCGAGAGACCCAGTACTTC.

In its sample, this clone was seen a few times. The rearrangement uses TRBV9 and TRBJ1-3; possibly TRBD1 for D (5 bases). V lost 3 bases to trimming and J lost 3 bases, with 10 bases between them. Germline CDR1 reads SGDLS; CDR2 reads YYNGEE. There are 14 residues in the CDR3. In DNA form, the CDR3 reads TGTGCCAGCAGCGCCGGGGGTGGTGGAAACACCATATATTTT. Amino acid sequence: CASSAGGGGNTIYF.

The V gene is TRBV15, the J gene TRBJ1-6; D possibly corresponds to TRBD1 (5 bases). The CDR3 loop spans 15 amino acids. CDR1 is LNHNV, CDR2 YYDKDF, per germline (reference sequence). The ends were cut back, 0 bases at V and 9 bases at J, with 12 bases in the middle. CDR3 in amino acids: CATSRDFGGGSPLHF. Written as DNA, the CDR3 is TGTGCCACCAGCAGAGATTTTGGGGGGGGTTCACCCCTCCACTTT.

The chain joins TRBV30 to TRBJ2-2; 8 bases are a match to TRBD2. Germline values: CDR1 GTSNPN, CDR2 SVGIG (reference sequence). This CDR3 has 17 residues. V dropped 3 bases and J dropped 4; count of bases not matched to a gene: 13. CDR3 amino acids: CAWSGTWREVITGELFF. The CDR3 nucleotides are TGTGCCTGGAGCGGGACGTGGCGGGAGGTTATCACCGGGGAGCTGTTTTTT.

The genes are TRBV19 and TRBJ1-1; possible D gene TRBD1, 6 bases. V gave up 5 bases and J gave up 2 bases, with 15 bases separating them. Germline values: CDR1 LNHDA, CDR2 SQIVND (reference sequence). The CDR3 runs 15 residues. CDR3 in DNA: TGTGCCAGTAGTGTAGCCTCCAGGGGTAACACTGAAGCTTTCTTT. It yields the protein CASSVASRGNTEAFF.

The CDR3 DNA sequence: TGTGCCAGCAGTGCCGGGGGGGCGGGCACAGATACGCAGTATTTT. This gives the protein CASSAGGAGTDTQYF. The rearrangement links TRBV6-5 to TRBJ2-3; 8 positions agree with TRBD2. Unmatched junction bases numbered 5, after V lost 5 bases and J lost 1 base. The germline V gene encodes CDR1 MNHEY and CDR2 SVGAGI. CDR3 length: 15 amino acids.

This clone is a singleton in its sample. V and J are TRBV6-5 and TRBJ2-2; tentatively, D is TRBD2 (7 bases). The CDR3 runs to 15 residues. The germline gives CDR1 MNHEY, CDR2 SVGAGI. Trimming left V 0 bases short and J 7 bases short, with 12 bases between. The CDR3, as DNA: TGTGCCAGCAGTTACTCTCGGGGGGCAGGCGGGGAGCTGTTTTTT. Translated, it gives CASSYSRGAGGELFF.

The gene calls are TRBV7-2 and TRBJ2-1; D is ambiguous. The germline gives CDR1 SGHTA, CDR2 FQGNSA. V was pared by 4 bases and J by 2 bases, with 12 bases between. The CDR3 is 15 residues long. The CDR3, as DNA: TGTGCCAGCAGCTCTGACATTTCAACCTACAATGAGCAGTTCTTC. It encodes CASSSDISTYNEQFF.